This T cell receptor (beta chain) was obtained from a study of blood T cell repertoires in COVID-19. Produced via immunoSEQ multiplex PCR; TCRdb's table is partial and in-frame only. The sample includes tens of thousands of clones, 90% to 95% seen only once; the top ten take about 4.7%. The clonotype was recovered from a human donor with active COVID-19. The donor label of this sample is uncertain. Sequenced input: peripheral blood.

Here the CDR3 DNA reads TGTGCCAGCAGTTTTCTAGGGAGTGAAAAACTGTTTTTT. This encodes CASSFLGSEKLFF. V usage is TRBV28 and J usage is TRBJ1-4, with D unclear. V was trimmed by 3 bases and J by 7 bases, leaving 9 bases between them. This CDR3 is built from 13 residues. Germline CDR1 reads MDHEN; CDR2 reads SYDVKM.